This T cell receptor (beta chain) was recorded in a study of blood T cell repertoires in COVID-19. Study information: Samples came from the United States, Italy and Spain, spanning acute and convalescent COVID-19. Sample material is recorded as cDNA or gDNA derived from T cells, B-cell-depleted T cells, or PBMCs.

Original methodology: Researchers report that nucleated cell counts were estimated from reference gene primer amplification. TCRdb's table, derived via immunoSEQ multiplex PCR, lists solely in-frame clones and lacks some. V, J and clone size were drawn from that table, and D and trimming were deduced from the DNA. This sample has more than 95,000 clones, with 85% to 90% found just once. Germline V gene sequence: CDR1 MGHDK, CDR2 SYGVNS. Trimming removed 6 bases at V and 0 bases at J, with 9 bases between. This CDR3 region has 15 residues. This TCR came from a human donor in a cohort sampled during active COVID-19. The chain recombines TRBV25-1 with TRBJ2-6, with D hard to call. What was sequenced was peripheral blood. The CDR3: CASSHSGSGANVLTF. The CDR3 bases are TGTGCCAGCAGCCACTCGGGCTCTGGGGCCAACGTCCTGACTTTC. Supplemented by reference TRBV25-1 and TRBJ2-6, the full variable domain reads EADIYQTPRYLVIGTGKKITLECSQTMGHDKMYWYQQDPGMELHLIHYSYGVNSTEKGDLSSESTVSRIRTEHFPLTLESARPSHTSQYLCASSHSGSGANVLTFGAGSRLTVL.